The 8 T cell receptor beta chains given below trace back to one sample, sequenced in a study of cytomegalovirus exposure and HLA in healthy donors. PCR primers comprised 60 Vbeta and 13 Jbeta primers. TCRdb's copy holds only in-frame clones and misses some; the assay was immunoSEQ multiplex PCR. The sample consists of 85,000 to 100,000 clones, around 79% of them appearing once. The sequenced material came from PBMCs. These receptors were taken from a woman between 35 and 50 years old in good health and CMV-seronegative.

Within the sample, this clone is medium-sized (0.01 to 0.1%). The J gene is TRBJ1-2, the V gene TRBV5-1; D remains ambiguous. Per germline, CDR1 SGHRS and CDR2 YFSETQ. This CDR3 has 16 amino acids. Trimming removed 3 bases from V and 5 bases from J, with 20 bases in between. The CDR3 DNA is TGCGCCAGCAGCTCAATCGGGGAAGATAACCAATATGGCTACACCTTC. It codes for CASSSIGEDNQYGYTF.

The chain carries TRBV4-3 and TRBJ1-1; D is possibly TRBD1 (6 bases). The CDR3 spans 14 residues. Per germline, CDR1 LGHNA and CDR2 YSLEER. V lost 4 bases and J lost 1, with 10 bases in between. The CDR3 bases are TGCGCCAGCAGCCCGGGACATTGGAACACTGAAGCTTTCTTT. Translation: CASSPGHWNTEAFF.

The CDR3: CASSVEGRLSYEQYF. DNA of the CDR3: TGTGCCAGCAGCGTGGAGGGGCGACTCTCCTACGAGCAGTACTTC. The chain joins TRBV28 to TRBJ2-7; D is perhaps TRBD2 (6 bases). Trimming left V 6 bases short and J 0 bases short, with 15 bases between. Germline CDR1 is MDHEN and CDR2 is SYDVKM. The length of the CDR3 is 15 residues.

The chain joins TRBV5-1 to TRBJ1-5, with D unresolved. V lost 10 bases and J lost 2, with 16 bases in between. Looked up from germline, CDR1 is SGHRS and CDR2 is YFSETQ. CDR3 length: 14 residues. CDR3 nucleotide sequence: TGCGCCGGCTACCGGGGAGTCGGCAATCAGCCCCAGCATTTT. Amino acid sequence: CAGYRGVGNQPQHF.

This chain joins TRBV5-6 and TRBJ1-6; the D gene is possibly TRBD1 (5 bases). CDR3 length equals 16 residues. The V end was cut by 5 bases, the J end by 9 bases, with 21 bases between. The germline V gene encodes CDR1 SGHDT and CDR2 YYEEEE. DNA of the CDR3: TGTGCCAGCAGTCATCTAAGCGCAGGGTTAGGTTCACCCCTCCACTTT. Encoded protein: CASSHLSAGLGSPLHF. Drawing the rest from reference TRBV5-6 and TRBJ1-6, the complete variable domain is DAGVTQSPTHLIKTRGQQVTLRCSPKSGHDTVSWYQQALGQGPQFIFQYYEEEERQRGNFPDRFSGHQFPNYSSELNVNALLLGDSALYLCASSHLSAGLGSPLHFGNGTRLTVT.

The V and J genes are TRBV7-2 and TRBJ1-1; 8 positions agree with TRBD1. There are 15 residues in the CDR3. From germline, CDR1 is SGHTA and CDR2 FQGNSA. The V gene end was trimmed by 1 base and the J gene end by 5 bases; junction bases not matched to a gene: 6. This chain's CDR3 is CASSLVGQGGTEAFF. DNA of the CDR3: TGTGCCAGCAGCTTAGTAGGACAGGGTGGAACTGAAGCTTTCTTT.

CDR3 residues: CASSFSSDAYNEQFF. CDR3 coding DNA: TGTGCCAGCAGCTTCTCTAGCGATGCCTACAATGAGCAGTTCTTC. The J gene is TRBJ2-1, the V gene TRBV7-3; D possibly corresponds to TRBD2 (6 bases). Germline assignment: CDR1 SGHTA and CDR2 FQGTGA. The CDR3 loop spans 15 amino acids. The V gene lost 3 bases and the J gene lost 2 bases, with 11 bases spanning the gap.

In its sample, this clone was seen once. V is TRBV4-3 and J is TRBJ2-2; 8 bases agree with TRBD2. The CDR3 runs 17 residues. Looked up from germline, CDR1 is LGHNA and CDR2 is YSLEER. Germline trimming cut 1 base from V and 0 bases from J; bases unmatched to any gene: 4. CDR3 amino acids: CASSQAVAGSNTGELFF. Written as DNA, the CDR3 is TGCGCCAGCAGCCAAGCAGTAGCGGGGTCGAACACCGGGGAGCTGTTTTTT.